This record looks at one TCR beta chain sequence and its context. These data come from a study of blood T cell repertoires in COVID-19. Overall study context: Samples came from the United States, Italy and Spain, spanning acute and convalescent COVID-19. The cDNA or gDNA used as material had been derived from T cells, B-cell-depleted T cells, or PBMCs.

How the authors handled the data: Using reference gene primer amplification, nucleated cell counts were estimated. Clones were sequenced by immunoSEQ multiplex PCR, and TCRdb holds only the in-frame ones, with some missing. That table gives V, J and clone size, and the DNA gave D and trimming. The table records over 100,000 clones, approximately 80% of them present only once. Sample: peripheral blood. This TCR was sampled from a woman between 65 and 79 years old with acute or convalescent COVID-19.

The CDR3, as DNA: TGTGCCTGTCGACAGGGGGCCGGCACAGATACGCAGTATTTT. Its protein is CACRQGAGTDTQYF. The chain combines TRBV6-5 with TRBJ2-3, with TRBD1 matching 10 bases. This CDR3 comprises 14 residues. V shed 11 bases and J 1 base; nucleotides not matched to a gene: 6. CDR1 is MNHEY and CDR2 is SVGAGI in the germline V gene.